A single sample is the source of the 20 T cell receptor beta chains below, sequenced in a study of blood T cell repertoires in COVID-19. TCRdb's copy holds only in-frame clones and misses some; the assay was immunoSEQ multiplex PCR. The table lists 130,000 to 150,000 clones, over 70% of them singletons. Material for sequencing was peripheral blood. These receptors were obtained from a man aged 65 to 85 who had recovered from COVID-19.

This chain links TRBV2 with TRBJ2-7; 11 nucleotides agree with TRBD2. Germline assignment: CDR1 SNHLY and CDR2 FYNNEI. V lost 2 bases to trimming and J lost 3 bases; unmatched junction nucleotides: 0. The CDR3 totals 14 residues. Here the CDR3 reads CASSELAGGYEQYF. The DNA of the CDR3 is TGTGCCAGCAGTGAACTAGCGGGAGGCTACGAGCAGTACTTC.

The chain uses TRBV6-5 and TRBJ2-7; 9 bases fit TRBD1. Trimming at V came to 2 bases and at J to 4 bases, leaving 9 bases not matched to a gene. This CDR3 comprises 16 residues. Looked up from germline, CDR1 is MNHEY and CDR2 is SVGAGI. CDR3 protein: CASSYTVPGTGYEQYF. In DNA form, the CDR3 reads TGTGCCAGCAGTTACACCGTTCCCGGGACAGGGTACGAGCAGTACTTC.

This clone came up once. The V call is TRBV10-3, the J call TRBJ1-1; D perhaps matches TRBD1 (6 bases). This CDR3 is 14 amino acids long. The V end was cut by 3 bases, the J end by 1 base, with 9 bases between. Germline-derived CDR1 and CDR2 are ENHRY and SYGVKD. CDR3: CAISDQGRNTEAFF. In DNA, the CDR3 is TGTGCCATCAGTGATCAGGGGCGGAACACTGAAGCTTTCTTT.

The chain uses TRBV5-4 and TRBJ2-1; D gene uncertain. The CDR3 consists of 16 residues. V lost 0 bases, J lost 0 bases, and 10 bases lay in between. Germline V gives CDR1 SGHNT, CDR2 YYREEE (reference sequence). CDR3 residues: CASSLGAGNSYNEQFF. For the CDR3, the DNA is TGTGCCAGCAGCTTGGGTGCAGGAAACTCCTACAATGAGCAGTTCTTC.

CDR3 nucleotides: TGTGCCAGCAGCCTTGGACAGTTTGCGAACACCGGGGAGCTGTTTTTT. This gives the protein CASSLGQFANTGELFF. J is TRBJ2-2 and V is TRBV11-3, with D possibly being TRBD1 (6 bases). In germline, CDR1 is SGHNT, CDR2 YENEEA. The CDR3 spans 16 residues. Trimming pared 5 bases from V and 0 bases from J, leaving 13 bases between. Full variable domain (outside the CDR3, taken from reference TRBV11-3 and TRBJ2-2): EAGVVQSPRYKIIEKKQPVAFWCNPISGHNTLYWYLQNLGQGPELLIRYENEEAVDDSQLPKDRFSAERLKGVDSTLKIQPAELGDSAVYLCASSLGQFANTGELFFGEGSRLTVL.

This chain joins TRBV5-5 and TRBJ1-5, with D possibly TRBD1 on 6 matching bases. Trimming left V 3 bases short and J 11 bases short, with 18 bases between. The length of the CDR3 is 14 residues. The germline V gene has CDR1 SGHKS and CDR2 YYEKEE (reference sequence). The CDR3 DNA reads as TGTGCCAGCAGCTCCGGACCTGGGGGCGCGACCCAGCATTTT. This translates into CASSSGPGGATQHF.

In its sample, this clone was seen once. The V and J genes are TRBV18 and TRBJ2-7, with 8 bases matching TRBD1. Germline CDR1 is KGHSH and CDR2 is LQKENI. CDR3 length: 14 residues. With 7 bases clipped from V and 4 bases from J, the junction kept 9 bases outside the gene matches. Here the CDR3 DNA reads TGTGCCAGCTGCATAGATCAGGGGGCATACGAGCAGTACTTC. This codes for CASCIDQGAYEQYF.

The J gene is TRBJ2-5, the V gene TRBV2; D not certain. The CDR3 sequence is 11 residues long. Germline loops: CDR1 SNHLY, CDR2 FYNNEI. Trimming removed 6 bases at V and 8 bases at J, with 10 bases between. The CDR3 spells CASRTPDTQYF. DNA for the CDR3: TGTGCCAGCAGGACACCGGATACCCAGTACTTC.

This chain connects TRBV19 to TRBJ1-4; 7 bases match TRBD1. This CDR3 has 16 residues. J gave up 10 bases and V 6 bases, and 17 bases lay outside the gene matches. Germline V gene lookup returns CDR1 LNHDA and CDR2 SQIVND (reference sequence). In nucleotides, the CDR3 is TGTGCCAGTAGCCCGGAGGGGACAGTACTAATTGGAAAACTGTTTTTT. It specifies CASSPEGTVLIGKLFF.

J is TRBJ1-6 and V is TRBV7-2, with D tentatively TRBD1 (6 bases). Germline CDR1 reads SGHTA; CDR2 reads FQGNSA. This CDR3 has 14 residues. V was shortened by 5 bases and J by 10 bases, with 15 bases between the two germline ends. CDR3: CASSLLGGDSPLHF. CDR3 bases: TGTGCCAGCAGCCTACTAGGGGGAGACTCACCCCTCCACTTT.

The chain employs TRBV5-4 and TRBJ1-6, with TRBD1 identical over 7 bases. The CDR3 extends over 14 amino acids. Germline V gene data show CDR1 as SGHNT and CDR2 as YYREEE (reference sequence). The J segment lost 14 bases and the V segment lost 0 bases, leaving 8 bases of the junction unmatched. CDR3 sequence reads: CASSLDRGLGALHF. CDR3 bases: TGTGCCAGCAGCTTGGACAGGGGCTTGGGGGCCCTCCACTTT.

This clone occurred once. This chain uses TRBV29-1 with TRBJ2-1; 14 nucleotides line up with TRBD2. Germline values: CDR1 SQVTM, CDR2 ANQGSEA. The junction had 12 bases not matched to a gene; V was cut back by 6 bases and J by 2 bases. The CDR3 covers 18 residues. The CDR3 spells CSVEAGTSGRSAYNEQFF. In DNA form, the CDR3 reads TGCAGCGTCGAGGCCGGGACTAGCGGGAGATCCGCCTACAATGAGCAGTTCTTC.

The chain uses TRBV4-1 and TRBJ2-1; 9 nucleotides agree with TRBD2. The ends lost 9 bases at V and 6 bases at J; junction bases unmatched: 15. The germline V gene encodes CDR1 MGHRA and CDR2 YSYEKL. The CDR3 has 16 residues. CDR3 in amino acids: CASPGREGRWGNEQFF. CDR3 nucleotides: TGCGCCAGTCCGGGGCGGGAGGGCCGCTGGGGCAATGAGCAGTTCTTC.

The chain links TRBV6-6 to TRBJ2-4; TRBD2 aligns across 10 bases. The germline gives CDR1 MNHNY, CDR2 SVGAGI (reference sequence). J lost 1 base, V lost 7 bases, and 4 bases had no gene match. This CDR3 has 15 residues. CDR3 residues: CASTSSGSAKNIQYF. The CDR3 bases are TGTGCCAGCACCTCTAGCGGGAGTGCCAAAAACATTCAGTACTTC.

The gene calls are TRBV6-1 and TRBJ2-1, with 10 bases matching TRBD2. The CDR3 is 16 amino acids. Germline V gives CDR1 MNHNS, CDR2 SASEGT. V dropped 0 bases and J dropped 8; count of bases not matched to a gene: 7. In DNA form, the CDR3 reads TGTGCCAGCAGTGAAGCAGGTAGCGGGAGGTTTTATGAGCAGTTCTTC. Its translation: CASSEAGSGRFYEQFF.

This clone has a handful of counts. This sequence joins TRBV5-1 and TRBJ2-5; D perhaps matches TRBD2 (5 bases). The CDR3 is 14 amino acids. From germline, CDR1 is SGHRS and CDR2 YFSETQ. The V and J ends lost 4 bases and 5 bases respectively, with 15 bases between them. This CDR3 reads CASSPRTLRETQYF. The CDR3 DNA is TGCGCCAGCAGCCCCAGGACTCTTCGGGAGACCCAGTACTTC.

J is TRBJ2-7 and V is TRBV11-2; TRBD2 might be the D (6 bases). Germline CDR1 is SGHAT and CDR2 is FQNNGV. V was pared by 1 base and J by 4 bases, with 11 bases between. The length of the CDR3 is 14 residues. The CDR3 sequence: CASSLGTTSYEQYF. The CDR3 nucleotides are TGTGCCAGCAGCTTAGGGACTACCTCTTACGAGCAGTACTTC.

The CDR3 nucleotides read TGTGCCAGCAGCCAGCAGGGTTTTTCACCCCTCCACTTT. It yields the protein CASSQQGFSPLHF. The V gene is TRBV3-1 (or the pseudogene TRBV3-2), the J gene TRBJ1-6, with D tentatively TRBD1 (5 bases). CDR1 and CDR2 (germline): LGHDT, YNNKEL (reference sequence). The V gene lost 3 bases and the J gene lost 9 bases, with 9 bases spanning the gap. The CDR3 totals 13 residues.

CDR3 nucleotide sequence: TGTGCTAGTGGTTTGGGGAGGTTTAGGACTCCACAGTCCCACGAGCAGTACTTC. This translates into CASGLGRFRTPQSHEQYF. The J gene is TRBJ2-7, the V gene TRBV12-5, with a tentative D call TRBD2 (5 bases). There are 18 residues in the CDR3. V lost 1 base, J lost 5 bases, and 24 bases lay in between. Germline values: CDR1 LGHNT, CDR2 FRNRAP.

CDR3 nucleotides: TGTGCCAGCAGCTTAGGCAAACTAGCGGGAGGGCCGAGAGAGCAGTACTTC. It is translated as CASSLGKLAGGPREQYF. The chain has TRBV7-8 and TRBJ2-7, with 13 nucleotides matching TRBD2. Germline CDR1 is SGHVS and CDR2 is FQNEAQ. The trim removed 1 base at V and 7 bases at J, leaving 10 bases unmatched. This CDR3 is built from 17 residues.